The clone carrying this T cell receptor (beta chain) has at least ten counts. This record belongs to a study of human T cells and chemical hapten exposure. With 3 bases removed from V and 6 bases from J, the gap between germline ends came to 13 bases. The CDR3 contains 14 residues. The germline V gene has CDR1 SEHNR and CDR2 FQNEAQ (reference sequence). Time point described: patch test 1, 2 weeks after DPC sensitization. Treatment in this sample: therapeutic diphenylcyclopropenone sensitization with weekly scalp DPC. MiXCR was run by TCRdb on the RACE reads, yielding one entry per CDR3 protein. Of around 120,000 distinct CDR3 sequences in the sample, about an eighth were seen once.

J is TRBJ2-3 and V is TRBV7-9; a weak D match, TRBD2 (5 bases). The material sequenced was whole blood, taken in connection with sensitization to the hapten diphenylcyclopropenone (DPC). The TCR originated in a young man with alopecia areata. Some clones in this sample may be carry-over from other donors' samples. Here the CDR3 reads CASSFRTDGDTQYF. DNA of the CDR3: TGTGCCAGCAGCTTTAGGACTGATGGGGATACGCAGTATTTT.